A selection of T cell receptor beta chains follows, all from one sample in a study of siplizumab effects on memory and regulatory T cells. Assay used: immunoSEQ multiplex PCR; TCRdb lists only in-frame clones, some missing. The sample lists about 68,000 clones, 93% occurring once. The sample taken for sequencing was CD8+ T cells sorted from blood. These receptors originate from a human donor in good health. Each CDR3 is given with its conserved first and last residue. D genes are given only for firm matches. Size tells how often a clone was seen (once, few, many) or the class of an expanded clone, and some rows leave it out.

J gene,clone size,D gene,V gene,CDR3 protein,CDR3 DNA
TRBJ2-3,once,TRBD1,TRBV7-9,CASSLAPPGQGTDTQYF,TGTGCCAGCAGCTTAGCCCCCCCAGGACAGGGCACAGATACGCAGTATTTT
TRBJ2-7,once,NA,TRBV27,CASRGVYYEQYF,TGTGCCAGCAGGGGGGTATACTACGAGCAGTACTTC
TRBJ2-1,NA,TRBD2,TRBV19,CASIPTYRHWTSGGAVNEQFF,TGTGCCAGTATCCCCACCTACAGACACTGGACTAGCGGGGGGGCTGTCAATGAGCAGTTCTTC
TRBJ2-7,NA,NA,TRBV5-4,CAAGSSSYEQYF,TGTGCCGCGGGGTCAAGCTCCTACGAGCAGTACTTC
TRBJ1-1,NA,NA,TRBV9,CASSAPDRNTEAFF,TGTGCCAGCAGCGCCCCGGACAGGAACACTGAAGCTTTCTTT
TRBJ2-7,NA,NA,TRBV5-4,CASSPSGHPEQYF,TGTGCCAGCAGCCCTTCGGGACACCCCGAGCAGTACTTC
TRBJ1-4,NA,TRBD1,TRBV5-4,CASSLALDRVDNEKLFF,TGTGCCAGCAGCTTGGCCCTGGACAGGGTTGATAATGAAAAACTGTTTTTT
TRBJ2-7,NA,TRBD2,TRBV11-2,CASSLVTSGDSYEQYF,TGTGCCAGCAGCTTAGTTACTAGCGGGGACTCCTACGAGCAGTACTTC
TRBJ2-1,NA,TRBD2,TRBV9,CASSVGSGGGDNEQFF,TGTGCCAGCAGCGTGGGGAGCGGGGGTGGAGACAATGAGCAGTTCTTC
TRBJ2-7,NA,NA,TRBV5-1,CASSFGEHYEQYF,TGCGCCAGCAGCTTTGGGGAACACTACGAGCAGTACTTC
TRBJ1-4,NA,NA,TRBV6-5,CASSYSVQVEKLFF,TGTGCCAGCAGTTACTCAGTGCAGGTTGAAAAACTGTTTTTT
TRBJ1-2,NA,NA,TRBV7-7,CASSLTTYGYTF,TGTGCCAGCAGCTTGACAACTTATGGCTACACCTTC
TRBJ2-1,once,TRBD2,TRBV4-1,CASSQVGGGPGNEQFF,TGCGCCAGCAGCCAAGTCGGGGGGGGCCCGGGAAATGAGCAGTTCTTC
TRBJ1-1,NA,NA,TRBV7-2,CASSPGTGGGQAFF,TGTGCCAGCAGTCCCGGGACGGGAGGAGGACAGGCTTTCTTT
TRBJ1-5,NA,NA,TRBV27,CASSLQGIGQPQHF,TGTGCCAGCAGTTTGCAGGGAATAGGCCAGCCCCAGCATTTT
TRBJ2-7,few,NA,TRBV13,CASSLGPSGYEQYF,TGTGCCAGCAGCTTAGGTCCCAGCGGGTACGAGCAGTACTTC
TRBJ2-5,NA,NA,TRBV6-5,CASTTGAELQETQYF,TGTGCCAGCACGACTGGAGCGGAACTTCAAGAGACCCAGTACTTC
TRBJ2-6,NA,NA,TRBV5-8,CASSLLGDSGANVLTF,TGTGCCAGCAGCTTGCTGGGAGACTCTGGGGCCAACGTCCTGACTTTC
TRBJ1-1,NA,NA,TRBV7-2,CASSPLAGTPSEAFF,TGTGCCAGCAGCCCCCTCGCCGGGACACCGTCAGAAGCTTTCTTT
TRBJ2-7,NA,TRBD2,TRBV18,CASSRTSRPSGGDRYEQYF,TGTGCCAGCTCACGAACCTCAAGACCGAGCGGGGGCGATCGCTACGAGCAGTACTTC
TRBJ1-5,NA,NA,TRBV4-1,CASSLDRSNQPQHF,TGCGCCAGCAGCCTAGACAGGAGCAATCAGCCCCAGCATTTT
TRBJ2-1,once,NA,TRBV25-1,CASSELSGGGLYNEQFF,TGTGCCAGCAGTGAACTATCTGGCGGGGGCCTCTACAATGAGCAGTTCTTC
TRBJ2-3,NA,NA,TRBV6-6,CASSYPEGTDTQYF,TGTGCCAGCAGTTACCCAGAAGGCACAGATACGCAGTATTTT
TRBJ2-7,NA,TRBD2,TRBV27,CASSPTSGLSYEQYF,TGTGCCAGCAGTCCTACTAGCGGACTCTCCTACGAGCAGTACTTC
TRBJ1-1,NA,NA,TRBV15,CATSIGTAPKAFF,TGTGCCACCAGCATCGGGACGGCACCTAAAGCTTTCTTT
TRBJ2-7,NA,NA,TRBV7-6,CASSSPDQRNEQYF,TGTGCCAGCAGCTCACCGGACCAACGGAACGAGCAGTACTTC
TRBJ1-1,NA,NA,TRBV5-4,CASSTDVAEAFF,TGTGCCAGCAGCACAGATGTTGCTGAAGCTTTCTTT
TRBJ2-5,NA,NA,TRBV29-1,CSVEDRGASEETQYF,TGCAGCGTTGAAGATCGGGGGGCTTCGGAAGAGACCCAGTACTTC
TRBJ1-1,NA,NA,TRBV19,CASSGSGLTTTEAFF,TGTGCCAGTAGTGGATCAGGGCTTACAACCACTGAAGCTTTCTTT
TRBJ1-1,NA,NA,TRBV7-9,CASSLMNTEAFF,TGTGCCAGCAGCTTAATGAACACTGAAGCTTTCTTT
TRBJ2-7,NA,NA,TRBV23-1,CASSHPRDQYF,TGCGCCAGCAGTCACCCCCGGGACCAGTACTTC
TRBJ2-3,NA,NA,TRBV9,CASSAVGDSTDTQYF,TGTGCCAGCAGCGCAGTCGGGGACAGCACAGATACGCAGTATTTT
TRBJ2-6,NA,NA,TRBV30,CAWIAGFGRYNPGANVLTF,TGTGCCTGGATTGCAGGGTTTGGGCGTTACAACCCTGGGGCCAACGTCCTGACTTTC
TRBJ1-1,NA,NA,TRBV19,CASSISRNTEAFF,TGTGCCAGTAGTATTTCGAGGAACACTGAAGCTTTCTTT
TRBJ2-1,medium-sized,NA,TRBV6-4,CASSDERAYNEQFF,TGTGCCAGCAGTGATGAGAGAGCCTACAATGAGCAGTTCTTC
TRBJ1-1,NA,TRBD1,TRBV5-1,CASSWGQEVTEAFF,TGCGCCAGCAGCTGGGGACAGGAGGTGACTGAAGCTTTCTTT
TRBJ1-1,NA,TRBD1,TRBV7-9,CASTPTQGAEAFF,TGTGCCAGCACCCCTACTCAGGGGGCTGAAGCTTTCTTT
TRBJ1-6,NA,TRBD1,TRBV6-5,CASSSTGTGNSPLHF,TGTGCCAGCAGTTCAACCGGGACAGGGAATTCACCCCTCCACTTT
TRBJ1-2,once,TRBD1,TRBV5-4,CASSLGSLQGRSDYGYTF,TGTGCCAGCAGCTTGGGTTCTTTACAGGGGAGGTCCGACTATGGCTACACCTTC
TRBJ1-2,NA,TRBD1,TRBV7-9,CASSQDVGTGNGYTF,TGTGCCAGCAGCCAAGATGTGGGGACAGGGAATGGCTACACCTTC
TRBJ2-2,NA,NA,TRBV30,CAWSPDPGPGELFF,TGTGCCTGGAGTCCCGACCCAGGGCCCGGGGAGCTGTTTTTT
TRBJ1-1,NA,NA,TRBV6-5,CASSYPNTEAFF,TGTGCCAGCAGTTACCCGAACACTGAAGCTTTCTTT